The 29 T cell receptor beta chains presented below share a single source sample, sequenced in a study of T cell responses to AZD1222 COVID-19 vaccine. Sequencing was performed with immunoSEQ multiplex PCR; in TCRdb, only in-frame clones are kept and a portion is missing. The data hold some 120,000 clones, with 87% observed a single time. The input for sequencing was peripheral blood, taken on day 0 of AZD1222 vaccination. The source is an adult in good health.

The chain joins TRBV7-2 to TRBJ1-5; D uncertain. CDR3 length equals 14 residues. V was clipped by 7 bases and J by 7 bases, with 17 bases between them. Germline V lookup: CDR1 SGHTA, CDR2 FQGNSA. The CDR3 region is CASTSSELSQPQHF. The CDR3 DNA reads TGTGCCAGCACCTCCTCTGAGCTTTCGCAGCCCCAGCATTTT. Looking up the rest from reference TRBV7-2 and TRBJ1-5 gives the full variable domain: GAGVSQSPSNKVTEKGKDVELRCDPISGHTALYWYRQSLGQGLEFLIYFQGNSAPDKSGLPSDRFSAERTGGSVSTLTIQRTQQEDSAVYLCASTSSELSQPQHFGDGTRLSIL.

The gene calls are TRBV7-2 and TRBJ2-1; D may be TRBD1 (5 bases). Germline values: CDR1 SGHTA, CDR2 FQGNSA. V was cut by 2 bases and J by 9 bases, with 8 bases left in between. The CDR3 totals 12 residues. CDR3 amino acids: CASSLQGSEQFF. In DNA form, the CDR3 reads TGTGCCAGCAGCTTACAGGGAAGTGAGCAGTTCTTC.

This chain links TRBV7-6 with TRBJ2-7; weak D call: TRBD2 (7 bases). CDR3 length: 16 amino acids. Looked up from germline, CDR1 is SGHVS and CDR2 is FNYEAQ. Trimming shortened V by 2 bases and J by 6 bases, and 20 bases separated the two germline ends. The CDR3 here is CASSLRGAGAESEQYF. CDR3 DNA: TGTGCCAGCAGCTTACGGGGGGCGGGGGCCGAGTCCGAGCAGTACTTC.

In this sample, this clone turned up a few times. The CDR3 region is CAAQGGANYGYTF. Written as DNA, the CDR3 is TGTGCCGCCCAGGGGGGAGCTAACTATGGCTACACCTTC. V usage is TRBV18 and J usage is TRBJ1-2; 7 nucleotides line up with TRBD1. The CDR3 totals 13 residues. V shed 11 bases and J 0 bases; nucleotides not matched to a gene: 6. CDR1 and CDR2 from the germline V gene are KGHSH and LQKENI.

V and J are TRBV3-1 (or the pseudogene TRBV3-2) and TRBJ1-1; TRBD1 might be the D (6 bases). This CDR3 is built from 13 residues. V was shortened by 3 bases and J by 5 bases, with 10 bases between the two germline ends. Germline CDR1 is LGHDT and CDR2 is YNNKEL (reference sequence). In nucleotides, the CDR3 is TGTGCCAGCAGCCAGATAGACAGGACTGAAGCTTTCTTT. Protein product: CASSQIDRTEAFF.

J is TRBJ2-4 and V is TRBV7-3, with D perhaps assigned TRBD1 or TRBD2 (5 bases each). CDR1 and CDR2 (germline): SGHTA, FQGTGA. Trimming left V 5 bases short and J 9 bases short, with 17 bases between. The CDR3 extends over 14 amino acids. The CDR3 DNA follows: TGTGCCAGCAGCCCCGGGACCGGGGAAGGCATTCAGTACTTC. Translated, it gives CASSPGTGEGIQYF.

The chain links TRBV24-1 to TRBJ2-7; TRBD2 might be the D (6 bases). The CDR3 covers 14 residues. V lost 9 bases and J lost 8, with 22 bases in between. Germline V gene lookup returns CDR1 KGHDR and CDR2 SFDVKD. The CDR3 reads CATGEARTPGQQYF. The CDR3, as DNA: TGTGCCACCGGGGAGGCACGCACCCCAGGCCAGCAGTACTTC.

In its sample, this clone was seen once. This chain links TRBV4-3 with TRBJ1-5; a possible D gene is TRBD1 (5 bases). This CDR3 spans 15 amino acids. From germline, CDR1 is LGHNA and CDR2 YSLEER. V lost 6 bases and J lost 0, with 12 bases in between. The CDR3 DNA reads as TGCGCCAGCAGTCCCTCAGGGTATAGCAATCAGCCCCAGCATTTT. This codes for CASSPSGYSNQPQHF.

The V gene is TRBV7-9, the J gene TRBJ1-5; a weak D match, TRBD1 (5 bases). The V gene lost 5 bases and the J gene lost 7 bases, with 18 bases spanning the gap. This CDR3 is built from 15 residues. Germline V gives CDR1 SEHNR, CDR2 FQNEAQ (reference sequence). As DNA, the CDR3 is TGTGCCAGCAGCACCCGGGACTCCCTTGGACAGCCCCAGCATTTT. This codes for CASSTRDSLGQPQHF.

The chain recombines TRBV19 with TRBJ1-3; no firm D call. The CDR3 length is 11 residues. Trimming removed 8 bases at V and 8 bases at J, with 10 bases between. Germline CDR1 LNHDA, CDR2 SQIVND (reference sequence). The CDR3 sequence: CASFTLDTIYF. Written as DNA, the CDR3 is TGTGCCAGTTTTACTTTGGACACCATATATTTT.

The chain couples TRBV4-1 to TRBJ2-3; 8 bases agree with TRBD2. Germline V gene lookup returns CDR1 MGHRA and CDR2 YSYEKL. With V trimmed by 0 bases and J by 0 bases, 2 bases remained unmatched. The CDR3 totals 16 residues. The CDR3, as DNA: TGCGCCAGCAGCCAAGATATAGCGGGGAGCACAGATACGCAGTATTTT. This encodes CASSQDIAGSTDTQYF.

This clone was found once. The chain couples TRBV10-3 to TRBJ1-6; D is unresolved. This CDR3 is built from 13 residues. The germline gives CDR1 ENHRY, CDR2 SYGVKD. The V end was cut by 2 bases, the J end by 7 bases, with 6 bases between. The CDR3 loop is CAISEEGNSPLHF. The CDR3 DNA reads TGTGCCATCAGTGAGGAGGGAAATTCACCCCTCCACTTT.

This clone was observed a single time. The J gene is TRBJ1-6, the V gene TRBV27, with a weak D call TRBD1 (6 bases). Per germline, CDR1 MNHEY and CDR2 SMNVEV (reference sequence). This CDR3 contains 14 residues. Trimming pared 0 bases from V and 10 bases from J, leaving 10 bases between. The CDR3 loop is CASSLSWGRSPLHF. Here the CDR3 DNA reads TGTGCCAGCAGTTTATCGTGGGGGCGATCACCCCTCCACTTT.

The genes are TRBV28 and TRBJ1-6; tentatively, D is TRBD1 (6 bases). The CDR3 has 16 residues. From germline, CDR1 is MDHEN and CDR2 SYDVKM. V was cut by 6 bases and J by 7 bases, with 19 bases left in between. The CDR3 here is CASRGGGAGRNSPLHF. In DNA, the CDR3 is TGTGCCAGCAGGGGAGGGGGGGCCGGACGGAATTCACCCCTCCACTTT.

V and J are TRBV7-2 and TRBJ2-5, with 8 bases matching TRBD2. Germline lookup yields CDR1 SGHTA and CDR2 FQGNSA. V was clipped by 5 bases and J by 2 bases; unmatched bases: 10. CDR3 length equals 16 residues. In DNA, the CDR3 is TGTGCCAGCAGCCAAATAGGACGGGGGGGACAAGAGACCCAGTACTTC. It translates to CASSQIGRGGQETQYF.

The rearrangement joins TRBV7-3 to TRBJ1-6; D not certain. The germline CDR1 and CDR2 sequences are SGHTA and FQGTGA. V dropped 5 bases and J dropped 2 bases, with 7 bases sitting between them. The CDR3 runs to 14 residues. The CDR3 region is CASSLDAYNSPLHF. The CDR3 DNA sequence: TGTGCCAGCAGCCTAGACGCCTATAATTCACCCCTCCACTTT.

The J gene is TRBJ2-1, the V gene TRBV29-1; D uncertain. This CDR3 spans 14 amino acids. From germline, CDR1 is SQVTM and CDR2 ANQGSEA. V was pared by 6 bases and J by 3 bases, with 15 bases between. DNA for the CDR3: TGCAGCGTCGCCAGAGTTAGTAACTACAATGAGCAGTTCTTC. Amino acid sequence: CSVARVSNYNEQFF.

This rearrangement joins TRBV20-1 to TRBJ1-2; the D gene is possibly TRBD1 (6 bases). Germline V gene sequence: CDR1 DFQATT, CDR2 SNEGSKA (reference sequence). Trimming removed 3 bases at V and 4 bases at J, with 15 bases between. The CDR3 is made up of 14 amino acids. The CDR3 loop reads CSASYPSDSYGYTF. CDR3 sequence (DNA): TGCAGTGCTAGTTACCCCTCGGACAGCTATGGCTACACCTTC.

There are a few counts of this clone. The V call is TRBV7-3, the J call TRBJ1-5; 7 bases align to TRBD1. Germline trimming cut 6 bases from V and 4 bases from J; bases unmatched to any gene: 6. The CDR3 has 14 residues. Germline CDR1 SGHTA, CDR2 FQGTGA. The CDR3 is CASSSDRMNQPQHF. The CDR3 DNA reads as TGTGCCAGCAGTTCGGACAGGATGAATCAGCCCCAGCATTTT.

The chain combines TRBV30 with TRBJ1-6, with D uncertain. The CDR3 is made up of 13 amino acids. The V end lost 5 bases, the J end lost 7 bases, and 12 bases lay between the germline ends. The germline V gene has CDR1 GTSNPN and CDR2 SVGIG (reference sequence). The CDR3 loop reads CAWETSGNSPLHF. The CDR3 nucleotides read TGTGCCTGGGAGACTTCGGGGAATTCACCCCTCCACTTT.

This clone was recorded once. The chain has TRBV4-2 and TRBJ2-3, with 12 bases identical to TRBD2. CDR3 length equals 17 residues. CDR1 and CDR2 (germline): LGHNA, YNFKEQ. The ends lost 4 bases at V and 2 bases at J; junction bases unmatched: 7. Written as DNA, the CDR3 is TGTGCCAGCAGCCCACAACTAGCGGGGGGTGTCACAGATACGCAGTATTTT. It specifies CASSPQLAGGVTDTQYF.

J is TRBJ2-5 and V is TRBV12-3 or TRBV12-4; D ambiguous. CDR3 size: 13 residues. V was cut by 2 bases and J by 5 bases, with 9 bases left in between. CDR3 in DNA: TGTGCCAGCAGTTTATTGGCCGGGGAGACCCAGTACTTC. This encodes CASSLLAGETQYF.

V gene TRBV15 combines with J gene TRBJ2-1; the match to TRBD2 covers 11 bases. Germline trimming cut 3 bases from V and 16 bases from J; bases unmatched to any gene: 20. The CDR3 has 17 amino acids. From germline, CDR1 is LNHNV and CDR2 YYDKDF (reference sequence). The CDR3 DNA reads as TGTGCCACCAGCAGGCCCTCGGGGCTAGCGGGGGGACCTATCAGATTCTTC. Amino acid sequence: CATSRPSGLAGGPIRFF.

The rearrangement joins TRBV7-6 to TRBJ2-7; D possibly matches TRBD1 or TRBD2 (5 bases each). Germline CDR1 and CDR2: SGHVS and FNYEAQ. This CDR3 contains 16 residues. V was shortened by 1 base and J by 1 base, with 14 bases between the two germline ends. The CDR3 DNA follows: TGTGCCAGCAGCTTAGTATTAGGGGACGGGTCCTACGAGCAGTACTTC. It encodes CASSLVLGDGSYEQYF.

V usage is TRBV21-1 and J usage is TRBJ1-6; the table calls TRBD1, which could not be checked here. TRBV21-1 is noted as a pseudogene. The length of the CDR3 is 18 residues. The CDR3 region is CASSKFYYRKCCNSPLHF. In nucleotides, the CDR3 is TGTGCCAGCAGCAAGTTTTATTACAGGAAATGCTGTAATTCACCCCTCCACTTT.

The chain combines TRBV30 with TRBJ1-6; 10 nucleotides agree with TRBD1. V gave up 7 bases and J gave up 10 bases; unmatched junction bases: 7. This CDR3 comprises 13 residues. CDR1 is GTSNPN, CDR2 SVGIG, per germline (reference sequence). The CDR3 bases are TGTGCCTCCGCGACAGGGGGCAGATCACCCCTCCACTTT. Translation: CASATGGRSPLHF.

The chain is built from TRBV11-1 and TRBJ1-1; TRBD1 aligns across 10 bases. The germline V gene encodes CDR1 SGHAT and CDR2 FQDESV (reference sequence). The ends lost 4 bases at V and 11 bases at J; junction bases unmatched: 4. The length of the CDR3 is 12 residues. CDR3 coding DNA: TGTGCCAGCAGCTATGGGACAGGGGTCGCTTTCTTT. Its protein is CASSYGTGVAFF.

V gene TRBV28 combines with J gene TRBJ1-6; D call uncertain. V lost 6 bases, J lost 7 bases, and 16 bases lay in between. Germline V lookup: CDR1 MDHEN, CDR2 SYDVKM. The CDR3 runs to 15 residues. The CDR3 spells CASSLGSFWNSPLHF. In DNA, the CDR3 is TGTGCCAGCAGCCTCGGAAGTTTTTGGAATTCACCCCTCCACTTT.

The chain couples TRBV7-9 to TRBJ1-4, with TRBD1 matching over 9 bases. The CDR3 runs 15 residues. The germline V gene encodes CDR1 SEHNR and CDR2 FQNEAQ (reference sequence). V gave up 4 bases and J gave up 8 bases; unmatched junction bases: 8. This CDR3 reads CASSSSGQGSEKLFF. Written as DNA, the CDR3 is TGTGCCAGCAGCTCGTCCGGACAGGGGAGCGAAAAACTGTTTTTT.